This TCR beta chain came from a study of CD8 T cells in ankylosing spondylitis. Study results and limitations: Earlier literature documents some of the motif variants in reactive arthritis synovial fluid and blood. Ankylosing spondylitis blood appeared to be characterized by a TCR beta motif of several highly homologous variants.

Trimming pared 5 bases from V and 4 bases from J, leaving 16 bases between. The CDR3 extends over 15 amino acids. CDR1 and CDR2 (germline): MNHEY, SVGEGT. Note on this clonotype: What it binds is not known. This could be a read error, since a much larger clone is one nucleotide away.

Quantitative molecular-barcoded 5'-RACE generated the TCR beta libraries. One entry per CDR3 protein results from TCRdb running MiXCR on the 5' RACE reads. The sample lists 350,000 or so distinct CDR3 sequences, under 14% occurring once. Sample: blood, either unsorted or a sorted T cell fraction (not recorded which). The receptor's source is a female donor with ankylosing spondylitis or in good health (not recorded which). The J gene is TRBJ2-3, the V gene TRBV6-2 or TRBV6-3, with D unclear. In DNA, the CDR3 is TGTGCCAGCAGTCGACGGAATCTTGGTCCAGATACGCAGTATTTT. It translates to CASSRRNLGPDTQYF.